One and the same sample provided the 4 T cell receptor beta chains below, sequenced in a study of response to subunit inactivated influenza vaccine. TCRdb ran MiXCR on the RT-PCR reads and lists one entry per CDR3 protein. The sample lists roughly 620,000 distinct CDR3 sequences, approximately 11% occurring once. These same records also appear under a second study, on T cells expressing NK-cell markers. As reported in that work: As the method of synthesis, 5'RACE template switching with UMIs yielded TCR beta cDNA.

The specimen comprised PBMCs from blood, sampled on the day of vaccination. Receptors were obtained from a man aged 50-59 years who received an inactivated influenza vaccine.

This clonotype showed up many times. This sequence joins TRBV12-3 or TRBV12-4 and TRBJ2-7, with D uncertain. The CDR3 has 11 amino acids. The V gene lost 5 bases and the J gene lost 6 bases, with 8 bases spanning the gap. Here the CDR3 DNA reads TGTGCCAGCAGTCCCAACCGCGAGCAGTACTTC. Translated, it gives CASSPNREQYF.

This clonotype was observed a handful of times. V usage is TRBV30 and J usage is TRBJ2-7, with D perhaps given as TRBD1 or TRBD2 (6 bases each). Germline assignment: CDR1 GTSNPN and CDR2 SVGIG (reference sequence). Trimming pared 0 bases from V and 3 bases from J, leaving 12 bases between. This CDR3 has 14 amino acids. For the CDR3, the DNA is TGTGCCTGGAGTGTCGGGGGCTTTTACTACGAGCAGTACTTC. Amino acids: CAWSVGGFYYEQYF.

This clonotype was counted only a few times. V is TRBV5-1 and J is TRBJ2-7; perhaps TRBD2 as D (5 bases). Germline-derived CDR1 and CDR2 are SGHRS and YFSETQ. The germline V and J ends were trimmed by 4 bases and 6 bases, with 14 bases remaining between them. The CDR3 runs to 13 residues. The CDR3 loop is CASSGSTRSEQYF. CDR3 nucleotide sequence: TGCGCCAGCAGCGGATCAACTAGGTCCGAGCAGTACTTC.

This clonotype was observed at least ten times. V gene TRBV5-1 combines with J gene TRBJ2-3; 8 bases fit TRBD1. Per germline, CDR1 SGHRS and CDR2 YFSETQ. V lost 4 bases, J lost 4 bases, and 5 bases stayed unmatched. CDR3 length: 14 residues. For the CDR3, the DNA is TGCGCCAGCAGCGCCGGACAGGGTTCAGATACGCAGTATTTT. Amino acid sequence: CASSAGQGSDTQYF.